The rows below give T cell receptor beta chains drawn from one sample of a study of T-cell reconstitution after alpha-beta-depleted transplantation in children. From the PCR reads, TCRdb called clonotypes with MiXCR, one entry per CDR3 protein. Among almost 250,000 distinct CDR3 sequences listed, over 20% were seen once. This specimen consisted of PBMCs, obtained before TCRalphabeta/CD19-depleted stem cell transplant. These TCRs come from a girl under 10 years old with Fanconi anemia, due to receive a stem cell transplant. CDR3s include the opening cysteine and the closing phenylalanine or tryptophan. D genes are given only for firm matches. Size is stated for part of the rows, as once, few or many counts, or as a class when the clone is expanded.

d_call clone_size j_call v_call cdr3_length cdr3_nt cdr3_aa
. many TRBJ1-2 TRBV7-2 14 TGTGCCAGCAGCTTATCGACAGGCAGCTATGGCTACACCTTC CASSLSTGSYGYTF
. . TRBJ2-1 TRBV5-1 15 TGCGCCAGCAGCTTGGCCGACAGGAGTTACAATGAGCAGTTCTTC CASSLADRSYNEQFF
. . TRBJ2-3 TRBV4-2 16 TGTGCCAGCAGCCAAGGTCATAGCGGAGACACAGATACGCAGTATTTT CASSQGHSGDTDTQYF
TRBD1 . TRBJ1-1 TRBV20-1 14 TGCAGTGCTAACAGGGGGCGGGTGGCCACTGAAGCTTTCTTT CSANRGRVATEAFF
. few TRBJ1-6 TRBV7-3 13 TGTGCCAGCAGCTTTCTGCCCAATTCACCCCTCCACTTT CASSFLPNSPLHF
. many TRBJ2-1 TRBV28 15 TGTGCCAGCAGTTTCGAGCGGACCTACTACAATGAGCAGTTCTTC CASSFERTYYNEQFF
. many TRBJ1-3 TRBV27 16 TGTGCCAGCAGTTTCGGGTCGCCGGCTGGTGGAAACACCATATATTTT CASSFGSPAGGNTIYF
. many TRBJ2-3 TRBV12-3/TRBV12-4 11 TGTGCCAGCAGTTTAAGGGGGGGTCAGTATTTT CASSLRGGQYF
. few TRBJ1-1 TRBV29-1 13 TGCAGCGTTGAAGTAGTTACGAACACTGAAGCTTTCTTT CSVEVVTNTEAFF
TRBD1 few TRBJ2-3 TRBV5-1 15 TGCGCCAGCAGCACCCGACAGGGGGCTACAGATACGCAGTATTTT CASSTRQGATDTQYF
TRBD2 many TRBJ2-7 TRBV29-1 17 TGCAGCGTTGTTGGGGTCCAGACTAGCCGTTCCTCCTACGAGCAGTACTTC CSVVGVQTSRSSYEQYF
TRBD1 many TRBJ2-7 TRBV10-3 13 TGTGCCATTGAAGACAGGGACTCCTACGAGCAGTACTTC CAIEDRDSYEQYF
. many TRBJ2-1 TRBV20-1 14 TGCAGTGCTAGATATGGTGTGGCGCCGAATGAGCAGTTCTTC CSARYGVAPNEQFF
. . TRBJ2-7 TRBV20-1 13 TGCAGTGCTAGAAAGGGGTCATGGTACGAGCAGTACTTC CSARKGSWYEQYF
. many TRBJ1-1 TRBV9 14 TGTGCCAGCAGCGTAGGATCTACCAGAACTGAAGCTTTCTTT CASSVGSTRTEAFF
TRBD1 many TRBJ2-6 TRBV20-1 15 TGCAGTGCTAGTGGCAGGGGGCTTGGGGCCAACGTCCTGACTTTC CSASGRGLGANVLTF
. . TRBJ1-1 TRBV6-4 17 TGTGCCAGCAGTGCTTTTCCCACACGGCTGCTTGGGGGTGAAGCTTTCTTT CASSAFPTRLLGGEAFF
. . TRBJ2-1 TRBV19 14 TGTGCCAGTAGTGGCCGATTTGTTATCAATGAGCAGTTCTTC CASSGRFVINEQFF
TRBD1 many TRBJ2-7 TRBV29-1 12 TGCAGCGCGACCGGGACAGGGGGGGAGCAGTACTTC CSATGTGGEQYF
. few TRBJ2-1 TRBV6-1 18 TGTGCCAGCAGCGGGACAAACCCTGGTTTTTCCTCCTACAATGAGCAGTTCTTC CASSGTNPGFSSYNEQFF
. . TRBJ2-5 TRBV20-1 14 TGCAGTGCTATCCGCGACAGAAGACCAGAGACCCAGTACTTC CSAIRDRRPETQYF
. many TRBJ1-6 TRBV21-1 14 TGTGCCAGCAGGGAGAGCTCCTATAATTCACCCCTCCACTTT CASRESSYNSPLHF
TRBD1 . TRBJ1-2 TRBV10-2 13 TGCGCCAGCAGCCATACAGGGGGCTATGGCTACACCTTC CASSHTGGYGYTF
. many TRBJ2-7 TRBV20-1 12 TGCAGTGCTAGAAGTACGGCCTACGAGCAGTACTTC CSARSTAYEQYF
TRBD2 . TRBJ2-7 TRBV5-1 14 TGCGCCAGCAGCTTGGGAGGCGGGGGCTACGAGCAGTACTTC CASSLGGGGYEQYF
TRBD2 . TRBJ2-7 TRBV20-1 16 TGCAGTGCTAGAGACGTACTAGCGGGAGAAGCCCACGAGCAGTACTTC CSARDVLAGEAHEQYF
TRBD2 few TRBJ2-1 TRBV5-1 19 TGCGCCAGCAGCTTGGAACCAGCGGGGGGCTATAGCTCCTACAATGAGCAGTTCTTC CASSLEPAGGYSSYNEQFF
TRBD1 few TRBJ2-5 TRBV12-3/TRBV12-4 14 TGTGCCAGCAGGGGACAGCCCCTCCAAGAGACCCAGTACTTC CASRGQPLQETQYF
TRBD2 . TRBJ2-3 TRBV5-1 14 TGCGCCAGCAGCTCCCGGGGGGGTCCAGATACGCAGTATTTT CASSSRGGPDTQYF
. . TRBJ2-7 TRBV13 15 TGTGCCAGCAGCTTAGCGGGAGCAATAACGTACGAGCAGTACTTC CASSLAGAITYEQYF
TRBD2 . TRBJ2-2 TRBV5-1 15 TGCGCCAGCAGCTCTATAGCGGGTAGCACCGGGGAGCTGTTTTTT CASSSIAGSTGELFF
. many TRBJ2-7 TRBV29-1 12 TGCAGCGCACTACTAGTGGGCGGTGAGCAGTACTTC CSALLVGGEQYF
TRBD2 many TRBJ2-7 TRBV7-2 14 TGTGCCAGCAGCTTAACTGGGACTAGCCACGAGCAGTACTTC CASSLTGTSHEQYF
TRBD2 . TRBJ2-3 TRBV5-1 19 TGCGCCAGCAGCTTGGGCCTGACTAGCGGGAGAAAGGGGACAGATACGCAGTATTTT CASSLGLTSGRKGTDTQYF
. . TRBJ2-7 TRBV29-1 14 TGCAGCGGAACGCTGACAGGGGACTACTACGAGCAGTACTTC CSGTLTGDYYEQYF
TRBD2 . TRBJ2-1 TRBV18 17 TGTGCCAGCTCACTGTCAGCGGGGGGGCTTTCCTACAATGAGCAGTTCTTC CASSLSAGGLSYNEQFF
. few TRBJ2-5 TRBV6-6 13 TGTGCCAGCAGCGCGACGGGACTGGAGACCCAGTACTTC CASSATGLETQYF
TRBD2 . TRBJ2-1 TRBV20-1 19 TGCAGTGCCATCGCACCGGGACTAGCGGGAGTGAGCTCCTACAATGAGCAGTTCTTC CSAIAPGLAGVSSYNEQFF
TRBD2 many TRBJ2-2 TRBV6-5 17 TGTGCCAGCAGTCCGGGACTAGACGGATTCCCCACCGGGGAGCTGTTTTTT CASSPGLDGFPTGELFF
. few TRBJ2-1 TRBV29-1 17 TGCAGCGTTGAAATGACAGGCGGGAGCGGGTTTTACAATGAGCAGTTCTTC CSVEMTGGSGFYNEQFF
. many TRBJ2-7 TRBV29-1 12 TGCAGCGTTGGAAGGACAACCTACGAGCAGTACTTC CSVGRTTYEQYF
. many TRBJ2-3 TRBV7-8 16 TGTGCCAGCAGCGAAATCATTAGCCCGGCCACAGATACGCAGTATTTT CASSEIISPATDTQYF
TRBD1 many TRBJ2-7 TRBV29-1 15 TGCAGCGTTGAAATGGACAGGGGCCTATCCTACGAGCAGTACTTC CSVEMDRGLSYEQYF
TRBD2 . TRBJ2-1 TRBV5-1 15 TGCGCCAGCAGCTTGGAAGTGGGACTATCCAATGAGCAGTTCTTC CASSLEVGLSNEQFF
. . TRBJ1-5 TRBV4-2 13 TGTGCCAGCAGCCACCGGGACAATCAGCCCCAGCATTTT CASSHRDNQPQHF
TRBD2 . TRBJ2-1 TRBV30 13 TGTGCCTGTGTACTAGCGGACTACAATGAGCAGTTCTTC CACVLADYNEQFF